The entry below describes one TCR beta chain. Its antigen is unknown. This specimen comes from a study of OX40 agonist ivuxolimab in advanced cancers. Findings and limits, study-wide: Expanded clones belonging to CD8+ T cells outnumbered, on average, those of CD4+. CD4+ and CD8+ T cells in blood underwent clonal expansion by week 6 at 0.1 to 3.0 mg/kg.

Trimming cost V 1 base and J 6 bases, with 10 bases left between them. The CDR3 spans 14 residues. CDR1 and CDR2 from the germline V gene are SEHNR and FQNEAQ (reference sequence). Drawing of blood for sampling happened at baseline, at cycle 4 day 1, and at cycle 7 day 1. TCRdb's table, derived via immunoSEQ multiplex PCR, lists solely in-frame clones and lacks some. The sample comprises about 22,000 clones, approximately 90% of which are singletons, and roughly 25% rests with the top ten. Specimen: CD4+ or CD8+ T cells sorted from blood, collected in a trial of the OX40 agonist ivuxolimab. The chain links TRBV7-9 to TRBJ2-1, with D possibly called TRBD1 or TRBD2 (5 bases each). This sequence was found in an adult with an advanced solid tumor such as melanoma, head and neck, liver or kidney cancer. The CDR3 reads CASSLGGLANEQFF. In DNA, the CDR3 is TGTGCCAGCAGCTTAGGGGGCCTAGCCAATGAGCAGTTCTTC.